Listed here is a single TCR beta chain. Researchers prepared the TCRbeta library using unique molecular identifiers, the study reports. MiXCR, applied by TCRdb to the PCR reads, yields one record per CDR3 protein. Of some 520,000 distinct CDR3 sequences listed, roughly 33% were seen once; the top ten hold 2% to 2.5%. The data derive from a study of T-cell reconstitution after alpha-beta-depleted transplantation in children. This CDR3 spans 16 amino acids. Germline loops: CDR1 SGHRS, CDR2 YFSETQ. The V gene end was trimmed by 4 bases and the J gene end by 6 bases; junction bases not matched to a gene: 11.

The chain uses TRBV5-1 and TRBJ2-5; 11 nucleotides agree with TRBD1. This clonotype was obtained from a human donor who donated a stem cell graft to a child with aplastic anemia. The sequencing used PBMCs from the stem cell graft donor, collected from the stem cell graft. In DNA, the CDR3 is TGCGCCAGCAGCAATGGACAGGGGGCGCGTGGAAAGACCCAGTACTTC. Its protein product is CASSNGQGARGKTQYF.